This entry features one T cell receptor (beta chain) sequence. This sample stems from a study of somatic mutations in cytotoxic T cells in rheumatoid arthritis. V lost 0 bases to trimming and J lost 2 bases; unmatched junction nucleotides: 0. The germline V gene has CDR1 PRHDT and CDR2 FYEKMQ (reference sequence). CDR3 length: 14 residues. Using immunoSEQ multiplex PCR, the repertoire was profiled, and TCRdb retains in-frame clones only, with some absent. This table has about 19,000 clones, about 80% appearing once. What was sequenced was CD8+ T cells sorted from blood. This clonotype originated in a man between 18 and 35 years old with rheumatoid arthritis. The chain carries TRBV13 and TRBJ2-7; 8 positions agree with TRBD1. CDR3 loop: CASSLGQGAYEQYF. CDR3 nucleotides: TGTGCCAGCAGCTTAGGACAGGGGGCCTACGAGCAGTACTTC.